A selection of T cell receptor beta chains follows, all from one sample in a study of blood T cell repertoires in COVID-19. TCRdb's table, derived via immunoSEQ multiplex PCR, lists solely in-frame clones and lacks some. Of 250,000 to 350,000 clones listed, 86% were seen once; the top ten hold about 3%. Sample: peripheral blood. Receptors originate from a woman aged 25 to 45 with active or convalescent COVID-19. Both conserved end residues are part of each CDR3. The order of the fields is D gene, clone size, J gene, V gene, CDR3 protein, CDR3 DNA. D genes are given only for firm matches. Where a row states a size, it is once, few, many or the class of an expanded clone; other rows omit it.

TRBD1	NA	TRBJ2-1	TRBV5-1	CASSGRGLNEQFF	TGCGCCAGCAGCGGCAGGGGGTTGAATGAGCAGTTCTTC
NA	few	TRBJ1-5	TRBV28	CASSPLNQPQHF	TGTGCCAGCAGCCCCCTCAATCAGCCCCAGCATTTT
TRBD2	NA	TRBJ2-1	TRBV6-2/TRBV6-3	CASSYGSRGGAYNEQFF	TGTGCCAGCAGTTACGGTAGTCGCGGGGGGGCCTACAATGAGCAGTTCTTC
TRBD1	NA	TRBJ1-5	TRBV10-3	CAISESGQGNSQPQHF	TGTGCCATCAGTGAGTCGGGACAGGGGAATAGTCAGCCCCAGCATTTT
NA	NA	TRBJ2-5	TRBV29-1	CSGGLAAAGETQYF	TGCAGCGGGGGGTTAGCGGCTGCGGGAGAGACCCAGTACTTC
NA	few	TRBJ2-5	TRBV7-3	CASSMGPQETQYF	TGTGCCAGCAGCATGGGCCCCCAAGAGACCCAGTACTTC
NA	NA	TRBJ1-3	TRBV4-2	CASSHPPTGNGNTIYF	TGTGCCAGCAGCCACCCTCCGACAGGCAATGGAAACACCATATATTTT
NA	NA	TRBJ1-2	TRBV28	CASSFLEGVGNYGYTF	TGTGCCAGCAGTTTTTTAGAAGGGGTGGGAAACTATGGCTACACCTTC
TRBD1	NA	TRBJ1-5	TRBV19	CASIGQGAWNQPQHF	TGTGCCAGTATTGGACAGGGGGCTTGGAATCAGCCCCAGCATTTT
TRBD2	NA	TRBJ2-3	TRBV27	CASSLSGAITDTQYF	TGTGCCAGCAGTTTAAGCGGGGCGATCACAGATACGCAGTATTTT
NA	NA	TRBJ2-6	TRBV18	CASSPGLPGSGANVLTF	TGTGCCAGCTCACCAGGACTCCCTGGCTCTGGGGCCAACGTCCTGACTTTC
TRBD1	NA	TRBJ2-1	TRBV7-9	CASSADRGAYNEQFF	TGTGCCAGCAGCGCCGACAGGGGTGCCTACAATGAGCAGTTCTTC
NA	few	TRBJ2-5	TRBV29-1	CSVESGERETQYF	TGCAGCGTTGAATCGGGGGAGAGGGAGACCCAGTACTTC
TRBD2	NA	TRBJ2-5	TRBV6-2/TRBV6-3	CASSSSGTTHETQYF	TGTGCCAGCAGTTCTTCCGGGACTACCCATGAGACCCAGTACTTC
NA	NA	TRBJ1-1	TRBV3-1/TRBV3-2	CASSQGLGPTGNIRTEAFF	TGTGCCAGCAGCCAAGGGCTTGGACCGACAGGAAATATTCGGACTGAAGCTTTCTTT
TRBD1	NA	TRBJ1-5	TRBV6-5	CASSYDVRGPDQPQHF	TGTGCCAGCAGTTACGACGTCAGGGGGCCCGATCAGCCCCAGCATTTT
NA	NA	TRBJ1-1	TRBV5-1	CASSSAVGINTEAFF	TGCGCCAGCAGCTCCGCCGTCGGTATTAACACTGAAGCTTTCTTT
NA	NA	TRBJ2-2	TRBV6-1	CASSDLQGEGELFF	TGTGCCAGCAGTGATTTACAGGGTGAGGGGGAGCTGTTTTTT
TRBD1	NA	TRBJ1-1	TRBV2	CATQGQGLTEAFF	TGTGCCACCCAGGGACAGGGGTTGACTGAAGCTTTCTTT
TRBD1	NA	TRBJ1-6	TRBV4-3	CASSLTTGGYSPLHF	TGCGCCAGCAGCCTAACGACAGGGGGATATTCACCCCTCCACTTT
TRBD1	NA	TRBJ1-4	TRBV19	CASSNRGREKLFF	TGTGCCAGTAGCAACAGGGGGCGTGAAAAACTGTTTTTT
TRBD1	few	TRBJ1-4	TRBV4-3	CASSQIGQGQTTNEKLFF	TGCGCCAGCAGCCAAATCGGACAGGGCCAGACAACTAATGAAAAACTGTTTTTT
NA	NA	TRBJ2-5	TRBV19	CASSIDRRGGQYF	TGTGCCAGTAGTATAGATCGTCGAGGGGGCCAGTACTTC
TRBD2	NA	TRBJ2-7	TRBV28	CASSLAGDSYEQYF	TGTGCCAGCAGTTTAGCGGGGGACTCCTACGAGCAGTACTTC
NA	once	TRBJ1-3	TRBV7-2	CASSLVGSSSGNTIYF	TGTGCCAGCAGCTTAGTAGGGAGTAGCTCTGGAAACACCATATATTTT
TRBD2	NA	TRBJ2-7	TRBV6-4	CASIQHSGGPFYEQYF	TGTGCCAGCATCCAACATAGCGGGGGGCCCTTTTACGAGCAGTACTTC
NA	NA	TRBJ1-4	TRBV11-2	CASSASGLSAEKLFF	TGTGCCAGCAGCGCTTCAGGGCTTTCCGCTGAAAAACTGTTTTTT
NA	NA	TRBJ1-1	TRBV9	CASSVNSLMNTEAFF	TGTGCCAGCAGCGTCAACTCCCTTATGAACACTGAAGCTTTCTTT
NA	NA	TRBJ1-4	TRBV18	CASSPTGGSNEKLFF	TGTGCCAGCTCACCCACGGGCGGGTCGAATGAAAAACTGTTTTTT
NA	NA	TRBJ2-7	TRBV6-5	CASSYQGPYEQYF	TGTGCCAGCAGTTACCAGGGCCCCTACGAGCAGTACTTC
NA	NA	TRBJ2-7	TRBV7-2	CASSLAPTGTTYEQYF	TGTGCCAGCAGCTTAGCCCCCACAGGGACCACCTACGAGCAGTACTTC